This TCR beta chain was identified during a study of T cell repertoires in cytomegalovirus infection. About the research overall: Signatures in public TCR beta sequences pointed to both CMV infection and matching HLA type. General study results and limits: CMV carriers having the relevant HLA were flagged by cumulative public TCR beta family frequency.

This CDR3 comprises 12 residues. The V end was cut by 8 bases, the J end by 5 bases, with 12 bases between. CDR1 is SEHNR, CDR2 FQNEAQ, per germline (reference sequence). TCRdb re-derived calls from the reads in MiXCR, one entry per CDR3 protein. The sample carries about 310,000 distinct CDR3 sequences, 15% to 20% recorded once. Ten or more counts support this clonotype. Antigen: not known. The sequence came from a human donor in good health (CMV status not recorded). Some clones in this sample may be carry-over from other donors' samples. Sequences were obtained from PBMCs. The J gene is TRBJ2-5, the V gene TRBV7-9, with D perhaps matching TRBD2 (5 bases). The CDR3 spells CASGMREETQYF. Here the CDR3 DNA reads TGTGCCAGCGGGATGAGGGAGGAGACCCAGTACTTC.